Below, 8 T cell receptor beta chains from the same sample are listed, as sequenced in a study of control samples from healthy donors and cancer patients. The data were produced by immunoSEQ multiplex PCR, yet TCRdb's version contains in-frame clones alone and is incomplete. Counted here are around 170,000 clones, around 88% occurring once; the ten biggest clones make up roughly 5.3%. The specimen sequenced was blood. The source of these receptors is a woman aged 30 to 39 in good health.

The chain couples TRBV19 to TRBJ2-3; D unresolved. V lost 3 bases to trimming and J lost 1 base, with 14 bases between them. There are 16 residues in the CDR3. Germline values: CDR1 LNHDA, CDR2 SQIVND (reference sequence). The CDR3 loop reads CASSISSSLGTDTQYF. The DNA for the CDR3 is TGTGCCAGTAGTATCTCTTCTAGTTTAGGCACAGATACGCAGTATTTT.

The sample holds one count of this clone. CDR3 in amino acids: CASSYSHSQKDGYTF. CDR3 coding DNA: TGTGCCAGCAGTTACTCCCACAGTCAGAAGGACGGCTACACCTTC. J is TRBJ1-2 and V is TRBV6-5; no clear D gene. Trimming took off 0 bases at V and 8 bases at J, with 16 bases between the two ends. CDR3 length equals 15 residues. Germline CDR1 MNHEY, CDR2 SVGAGI.

The chain couples TRBV19 to TRBJ2-7; 7 bases agree with TRBD2. The germline V gene has CDR1 LNHDA and CDR2 SQIVND (reference sequence). With 6 bases clipped from V and 2 bases from J, the junction kept 7 bases outside the gene matches. The CDR3 covers 14 residues. CDR3 sequence: CASSAIGTTYEQYF. For the CDR3, the DNA is TGTGCCAGTAGCGCGATAGGGACTACCTACGAGCAGTACTTC.

The V and J genes are TRBV7-9 and TRBJ2-2, with a possible D match to TRBD2 (6 bases). Looked up from germline, CDR1 is SEHNR and CDR2 is FQNEAQ (reference sequence). The V and J ends lost 6 bases and 7 bases respectively, with 15 bases between them. The CDR3 consists of 14 residues. CDR3 nucleotide sequence: TGTGCCAGCAGTCACCTGGGACTTAACGGGGAGCTGTTTTTT. It yields the protein CASSHLGLNGELFF.

The gene calls are TRBV2 and TRBJ2-1; D is uncertain. Germline assignment: CDR1 SNHLY and CDR2 FYNNEI. This CDR3 is 11 amino acids long. Trimming cost V 1 base and J 5 bases, with 0 bases left between them. The CDR3 spells CASSEDNEQFF. Written as DNA, the CDR3 is TGTGCCAGCAGTGAAGACAATGAGCAGTTCTTC.

The rearrangement links TRBV9 to TRBJ1-1; D uncertain. This CDR3 has 14 residues. Germline CDR1 SGDLS, CDR2 YYNGEE. V was clipped by 0 bases and J by 1 base, with 7 bases between them. The CDR3 DNA follows: TGTGCCAGCAGCGTAGTCGGGCAGAACACTGAAGCTTTCTTT. Its translation is CASSVVGQNTEAFF.

The gene calls are TRBV4-2 and TRBJ1-1; TRBD1 is a possible D gene (6 bases). This CDR3 has 16 residues. Per germline, CDR1 LGHNA and CDR2 YNFKEQ. V was cut by 0 bases and J by 1 base, with 12 bases left in between. CDR3 sequence (DNA): TGTGCCAGCAGCCAAGATCTTGGACAGACGAACACTGAAGCTTTCTTT. Its translation: CASSQDLGQTNTEAFF.

V gene TRBV13 combines with J gene TRBJ2-7, with TRBD1 as a possible D gene (6 bases). Germline-derived CDR1 and CDR2 are PRHDT and FYEKMQ (reference sequence). Trimming shortened V by 4 bases and J by 3 bases, and 10 bases separated the two germline ends. The CDR3 totals 13 residues. Here the CDR3 reads CASSYSQGYEQYV. The DNA of the CDR3 is TGTGCCAGCAGCTACTCACAGGGCTACGAGCAGTACGTC.